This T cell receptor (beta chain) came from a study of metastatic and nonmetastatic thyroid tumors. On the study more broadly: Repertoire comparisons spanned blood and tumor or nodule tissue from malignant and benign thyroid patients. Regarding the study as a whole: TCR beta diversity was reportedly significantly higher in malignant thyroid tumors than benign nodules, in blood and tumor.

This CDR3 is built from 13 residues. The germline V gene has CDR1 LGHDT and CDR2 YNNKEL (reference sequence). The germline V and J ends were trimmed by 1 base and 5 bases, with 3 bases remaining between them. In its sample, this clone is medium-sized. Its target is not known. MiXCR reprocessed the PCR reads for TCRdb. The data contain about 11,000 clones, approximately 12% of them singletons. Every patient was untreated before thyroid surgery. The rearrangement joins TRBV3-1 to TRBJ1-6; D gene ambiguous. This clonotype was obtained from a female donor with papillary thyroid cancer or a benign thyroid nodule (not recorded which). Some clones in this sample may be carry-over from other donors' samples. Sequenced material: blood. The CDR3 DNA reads TGTGCCAGCAGCCAAGCCAATAATTCACCCCTCCACTTT. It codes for CASSQANNSPLHF.